The clone carrying this TCR beta chain was detected only once. Its cognate antigen is unknown. The data derive from a study of shared clonotypes between healthy human individuals. Overall study findings and caveats: With few donors, the genetic and exposure-history diversity represented was limited.

TCRdb's table, derived via immunoSEQ multiplex PCR, lists solely in-frame clones and lacks some. Of 800,000 to 950,000 clones listed, just over 95% are singletons. CD45RO-negative CD8 cells positively selected for CCR7 made up the naive population, which excluded terminally differentiated effector memory CD45RA+ cells. CDR1 MNHEY and CDR2 SMNVEV come from the germline V gene (reference sequence). The CDR3 consists of 15 residues. V was shortened by 8 bases and J by 0 bases, with 16 bases between the two germline ends. Sequences were obtained from naive CD8+ T cells sorted from blood. The rearrangement uses TRBV27 and TRBJ1-1; D perhaps matches TRBD1 (5 bases). The receptor was isolated from a young man in good health. CDR3 bases: TGTGCCAGCTGGGGGGTGCTCGGCCTGAACACTGAAGCTTTCTTT. This sequence encodes CASWGVLGLNTEAFF.